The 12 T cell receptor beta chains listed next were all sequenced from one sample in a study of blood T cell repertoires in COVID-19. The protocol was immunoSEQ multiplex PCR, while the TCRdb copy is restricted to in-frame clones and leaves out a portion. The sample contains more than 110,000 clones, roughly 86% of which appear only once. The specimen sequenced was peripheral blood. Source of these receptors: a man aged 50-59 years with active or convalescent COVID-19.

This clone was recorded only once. CDR3 DNA sequence: TGTGCCAGTAGGCAGAGGGGGACGGATGGTAATTCACCCCTCCACTTT. It codes for CASRQRGTDGNSPLHF. J is TRBJ1-6 and V is TRBV19; D is possibly TRBD1 (6 bases). The CDR3 is 16 amino acids. The germline V and J ends were trimmed by 6 bases and 6 bases, with 18 bases remaining between them. Germline V gene lookup returns CDR1 LNHDA and CDR2 SQIVND (reference sequence).

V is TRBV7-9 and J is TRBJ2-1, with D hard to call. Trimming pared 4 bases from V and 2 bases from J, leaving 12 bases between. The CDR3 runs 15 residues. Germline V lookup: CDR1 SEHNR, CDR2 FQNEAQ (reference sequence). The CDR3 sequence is CASSYWPLAYNEQFF. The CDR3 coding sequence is TGTGCCAGCAGCTATTGGCCTCTAGCCTACAATGAGCAGTTCTTC.

This CDR3 is CASSPGRPPAKNIQYF. In DNA form, the CDR3 reads TGTGCCAGCAGCCCAGGGCGACCCCCAGCCAAAAACATTCAGTACTTC. The rearrangement links TRBV7-2 to TRBJ2-4, with D maybe TRBD1 (5 bases). The CDR3 spans 16 residues. Trimming left V 5 bases short and J 0 bases short, with 14 bases between. Germline CDR1 and CDR2: SGHTA and FQGNSA.

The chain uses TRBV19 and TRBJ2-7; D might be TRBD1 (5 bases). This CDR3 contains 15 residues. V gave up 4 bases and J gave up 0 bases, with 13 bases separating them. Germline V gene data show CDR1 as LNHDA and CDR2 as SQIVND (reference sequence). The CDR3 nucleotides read TGTGCCAGTAGTAGAGACAGAATAACCTCCTACGAGCAGTACTTC. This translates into CASSRDRITSYEQYF. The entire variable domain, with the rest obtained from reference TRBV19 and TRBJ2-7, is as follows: DGGITQSPKYLFRKEGQNVTLSCEQNLNHDAMYWYRQDPGQGLRLIYYSQIVNDFQKGDIAEGYSVSREKKESFPLTVTSAQKNPTAFYLCASSRDRITSYEQYFGPGTRLTVT.

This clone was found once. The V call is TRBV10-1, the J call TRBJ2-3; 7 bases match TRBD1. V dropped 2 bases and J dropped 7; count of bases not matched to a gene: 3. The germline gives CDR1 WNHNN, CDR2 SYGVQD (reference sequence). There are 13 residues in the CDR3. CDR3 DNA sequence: TGCGCCAGCAGTGAGCCAGGGGGAAATACGCAGTATTTT. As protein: CASSEPGGNTQYF.

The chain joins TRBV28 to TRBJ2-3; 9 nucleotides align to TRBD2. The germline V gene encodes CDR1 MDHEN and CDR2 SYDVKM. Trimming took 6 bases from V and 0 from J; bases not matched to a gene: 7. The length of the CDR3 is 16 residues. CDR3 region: CASRTSGRASTDTQYF. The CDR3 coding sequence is TGTGCCAGCAGGACTAGCGGAAGAGCTAGCACAGATACGCAGTATTTT.

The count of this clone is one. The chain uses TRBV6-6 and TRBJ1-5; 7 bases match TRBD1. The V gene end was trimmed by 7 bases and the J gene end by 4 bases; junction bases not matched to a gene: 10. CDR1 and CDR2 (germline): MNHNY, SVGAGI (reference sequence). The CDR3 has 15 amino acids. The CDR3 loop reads CASNRGQARNQPQHF. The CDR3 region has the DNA TGTGCCAGCAATCGCGGACAGGCCCGAAATCAGCCCCAGCATTTT.

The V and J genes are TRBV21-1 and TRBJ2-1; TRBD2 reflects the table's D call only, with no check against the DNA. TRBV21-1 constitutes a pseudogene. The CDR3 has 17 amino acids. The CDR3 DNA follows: TGTGCCAGCAGCCTACGGACTAGCGGGACCTCCTACAATGAGCAGTTCTTC. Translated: CASSLRTSGTSYNEQFF.

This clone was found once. The CDR3 bases are TGTGCCAGCAGTGTGACAGGGGGCGATGGTAAAGGGTCACCCCTCCACTTT. This sequence encodes CASSVTGGDGKGSPLHF. The chain recombines TRBV2 with TRBJ1-6, with 10 bases matching TRBD1. This CDR3 contains 17 residues. Germline V lookup: CDR1 SNHLY, CDR2 FYNNEI. After removal of 4 bases from V and 10 bases from J, the junction contained 13 bases not matched to a gene.

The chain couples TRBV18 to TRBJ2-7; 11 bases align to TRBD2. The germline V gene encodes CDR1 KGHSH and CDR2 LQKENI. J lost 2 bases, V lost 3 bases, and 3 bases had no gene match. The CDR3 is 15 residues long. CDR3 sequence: CASSPGLAEAYEQYF. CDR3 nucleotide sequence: TGTGCCAGCTCACCGGGACTAGCGGAGGCCTACGAGCAGTACTTC.

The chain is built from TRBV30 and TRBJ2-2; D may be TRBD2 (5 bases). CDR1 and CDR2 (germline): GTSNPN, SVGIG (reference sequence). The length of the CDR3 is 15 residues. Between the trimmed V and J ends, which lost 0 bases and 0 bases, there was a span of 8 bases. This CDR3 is CAWSVGGSNTGELFF. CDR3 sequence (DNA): TGTGCCTGGAGTGTAGGCGGGTCGAACACCGGGGAGCTGTTTTTT.

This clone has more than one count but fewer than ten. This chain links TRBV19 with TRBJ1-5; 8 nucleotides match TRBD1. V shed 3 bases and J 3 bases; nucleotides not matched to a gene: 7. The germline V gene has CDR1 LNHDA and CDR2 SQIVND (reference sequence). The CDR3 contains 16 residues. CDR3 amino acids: CASSIRAGGPNQPQHF. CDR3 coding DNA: TGTGCCAGTAGTATTAGGGCAGGGGGCCCCAATCAGCCCCAGCATTTT.